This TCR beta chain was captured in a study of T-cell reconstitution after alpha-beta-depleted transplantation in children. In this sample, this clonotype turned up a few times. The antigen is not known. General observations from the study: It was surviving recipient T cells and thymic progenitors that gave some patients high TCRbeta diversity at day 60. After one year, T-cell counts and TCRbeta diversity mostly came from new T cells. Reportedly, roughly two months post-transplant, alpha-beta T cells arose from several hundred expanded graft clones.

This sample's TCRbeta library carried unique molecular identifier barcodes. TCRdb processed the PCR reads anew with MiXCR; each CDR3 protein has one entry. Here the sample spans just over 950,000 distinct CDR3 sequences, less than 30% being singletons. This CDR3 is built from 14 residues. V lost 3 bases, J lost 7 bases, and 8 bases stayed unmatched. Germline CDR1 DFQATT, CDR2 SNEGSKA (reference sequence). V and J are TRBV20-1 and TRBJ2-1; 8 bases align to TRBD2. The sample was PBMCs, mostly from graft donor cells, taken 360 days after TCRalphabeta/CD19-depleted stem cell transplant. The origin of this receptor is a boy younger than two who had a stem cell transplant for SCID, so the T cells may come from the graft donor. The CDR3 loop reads CSASRIQRGNEQFF. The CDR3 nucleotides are TGCAGTGCTAGTAGGATTCAGCGGGGGAATGAGCAGTTCTTC.